This TCR beta chain was captured in a study of radiation and T cells in renal cell carcinoma. Study summary: Nephrectomy followed 15 Gy stereotactic body radiation by 4 weeks. General study points: Pretreatment tumor biopsies were lacking, so baseline clonotypes are unknown.

Germline V gene data show CDR1 as GTSNPN and CDR2 as SVGIG (reference sequence). The CDR3 runs to 15 residues. The ends lost 0 bases at V and 3 bases at J; junction bases unmatched: 3. Regarding time point: blood 2 weeks post-SBRT. Treatment defined: 15 Gy SBRT to primary tumor, nephrectomy 4 weeks later. Serial blood draws occurred at baseline and 2 and 4 weeks post-SBRT. TCRdb's copy holds only in-frame clones and misses some; the assay was immunoSEQ multiplex PCR. This table holds roughly 130,000 clones, 88% found once. Concerning this clone itself: Antigen specificity is unknown.

This sequence was found in a woman in her seventies with renal cell carcinoma. Sequencing was performed on blood, taken from a patient whose treatment included radiotherapy and nephrectomy. This chain links TRBV30 with TRBJ2-1; 9 bases match TRBD2. CDR3: CAWSVKAGGYNEQFF. The CDR3 nucleotides read TGTGCCTGGAGTGTCAAAGCGGGGGGCTACAATGAGCAGTTCTTC.